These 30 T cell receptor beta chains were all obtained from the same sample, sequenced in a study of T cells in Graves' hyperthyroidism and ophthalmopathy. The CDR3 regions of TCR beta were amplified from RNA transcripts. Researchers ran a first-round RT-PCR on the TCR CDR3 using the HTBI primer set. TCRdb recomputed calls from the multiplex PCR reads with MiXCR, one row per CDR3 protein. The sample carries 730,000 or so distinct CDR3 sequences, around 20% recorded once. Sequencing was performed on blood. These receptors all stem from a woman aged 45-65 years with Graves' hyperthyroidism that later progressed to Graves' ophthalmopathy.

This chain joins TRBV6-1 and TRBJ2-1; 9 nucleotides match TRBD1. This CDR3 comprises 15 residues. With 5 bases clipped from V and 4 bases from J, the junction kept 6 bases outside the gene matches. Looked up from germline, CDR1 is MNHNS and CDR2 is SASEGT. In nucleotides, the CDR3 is TGTGCCAGCAGTAAACAGGGGGCCGGGTACAATGAGCAGTTCTTC. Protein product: CASSKQGAGYNEQFF.

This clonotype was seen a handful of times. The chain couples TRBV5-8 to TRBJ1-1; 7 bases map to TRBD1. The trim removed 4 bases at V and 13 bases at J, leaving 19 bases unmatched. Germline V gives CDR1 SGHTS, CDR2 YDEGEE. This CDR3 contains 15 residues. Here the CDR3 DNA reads TGTGCCAGCAGCCGACAGGGTACCTCTCAATTCTCTGATTTCTTT. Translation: CASSRQGTSQFSDFF.

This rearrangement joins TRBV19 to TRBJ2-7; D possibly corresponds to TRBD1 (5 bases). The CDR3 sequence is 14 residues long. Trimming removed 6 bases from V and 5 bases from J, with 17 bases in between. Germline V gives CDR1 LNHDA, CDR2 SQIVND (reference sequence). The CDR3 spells CASRRGPEANEQYF. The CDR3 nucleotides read TGTGCCAGTAGAAGGGGCCCCGAGGCTAACGAGCAGTACTTC.

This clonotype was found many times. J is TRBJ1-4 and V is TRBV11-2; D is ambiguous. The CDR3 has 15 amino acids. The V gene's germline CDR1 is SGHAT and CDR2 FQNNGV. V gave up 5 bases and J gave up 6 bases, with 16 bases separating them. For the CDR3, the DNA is TGTGCCAGCAGCCCGGAGGTCTTGAGGGATGAAAAACTGTTTTTT. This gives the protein CASSPEVLRDEKLFF.

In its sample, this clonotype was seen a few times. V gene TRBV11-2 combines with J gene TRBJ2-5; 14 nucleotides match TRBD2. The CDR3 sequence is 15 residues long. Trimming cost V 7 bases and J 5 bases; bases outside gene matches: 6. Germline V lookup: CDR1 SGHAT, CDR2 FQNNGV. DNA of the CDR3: TGTGCCAGCAATCCGGGACTAGCGGGGGAGGAGACCCAGTACTTC. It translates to CASNPGLAGEETQYF.

The CDR3, as DNA: TGTGCCTGGGCCGGGACAGCGTTTTACAATGAGCAGTTCTTC. This codes for CAWAGTAFYNEQFF. The rearrangement joins TRBV30 to TRBJ2-1, with TRBD1 matching over 7 bases. Per the germline V gene, CDR1 is GTSNPN and CDR2 is SVGIG (reference sequence). CDR3 length equals 14 residues. Losses at the gene ends were 5 bases for V and 4 bases for J; bases not matched to a gene: 8.

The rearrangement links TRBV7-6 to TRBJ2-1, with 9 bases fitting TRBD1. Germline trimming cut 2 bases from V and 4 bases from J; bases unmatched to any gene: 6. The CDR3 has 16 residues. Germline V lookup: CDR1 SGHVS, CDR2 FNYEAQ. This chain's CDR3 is CASSLWGTGIYNEQFF. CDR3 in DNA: TGTGCCAGCAGCTTATGGGGGACAGGGATTTACAATGAGCAGTTCTTC.

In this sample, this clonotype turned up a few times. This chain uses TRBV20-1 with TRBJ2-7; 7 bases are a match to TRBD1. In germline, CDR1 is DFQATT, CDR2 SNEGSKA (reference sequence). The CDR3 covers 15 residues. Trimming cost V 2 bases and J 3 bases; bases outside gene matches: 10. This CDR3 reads CSARSSDRVLYEQYF. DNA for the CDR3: TGCAGTGCTAGATCATCCGACAGGGTTCTCTACGAGCAGTACTTC.

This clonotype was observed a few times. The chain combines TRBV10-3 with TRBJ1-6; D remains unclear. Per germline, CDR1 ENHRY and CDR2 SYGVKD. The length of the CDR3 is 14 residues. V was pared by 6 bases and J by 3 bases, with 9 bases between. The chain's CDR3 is CAIRRESYNSPLHF. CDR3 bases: TGTGCCATCAGGAGGGAAAGCTATAATTCACCCCTCCACTTT.

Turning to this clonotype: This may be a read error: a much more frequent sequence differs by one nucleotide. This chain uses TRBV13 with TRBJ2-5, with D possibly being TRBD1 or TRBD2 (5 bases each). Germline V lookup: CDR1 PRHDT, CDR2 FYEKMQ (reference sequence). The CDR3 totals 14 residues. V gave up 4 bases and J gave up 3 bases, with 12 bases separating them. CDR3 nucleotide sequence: TGTGCCAGCAGCTCCTCCGGGGCGAAAGAGACCCAGTACTTC. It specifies CASSSSGAKETQYF.

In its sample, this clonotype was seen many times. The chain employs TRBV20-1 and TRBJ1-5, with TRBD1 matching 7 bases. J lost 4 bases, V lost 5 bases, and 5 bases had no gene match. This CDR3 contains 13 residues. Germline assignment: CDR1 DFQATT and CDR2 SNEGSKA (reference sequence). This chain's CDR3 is CSASRQGNQPQHF. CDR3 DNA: TGCAGTGCTTCCCGACAGGGAAATCAGCCCCAGCATTTT.

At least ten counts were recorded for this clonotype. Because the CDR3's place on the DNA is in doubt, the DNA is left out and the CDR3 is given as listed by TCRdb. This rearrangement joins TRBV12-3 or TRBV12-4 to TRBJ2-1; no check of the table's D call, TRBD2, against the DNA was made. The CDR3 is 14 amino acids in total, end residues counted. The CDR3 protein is CASTRDFGADEQFF.

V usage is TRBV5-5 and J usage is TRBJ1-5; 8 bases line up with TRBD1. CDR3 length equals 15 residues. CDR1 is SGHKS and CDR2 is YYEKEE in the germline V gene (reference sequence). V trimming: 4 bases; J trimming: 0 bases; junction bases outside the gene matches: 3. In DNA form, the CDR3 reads TGTGCCAGCAGCCGACAGGGGTTTAGCAATCAGCCCCAGCATTTT. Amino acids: CASSRQGFSNQPQHF.

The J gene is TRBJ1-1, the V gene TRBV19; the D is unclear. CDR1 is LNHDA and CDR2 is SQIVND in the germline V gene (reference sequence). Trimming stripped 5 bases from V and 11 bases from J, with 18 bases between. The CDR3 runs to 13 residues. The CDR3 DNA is TGTGCCAGTAGTTCATCTATGGCCTTGGGGGCTTTCTTT. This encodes CASSSSMALGAFF.

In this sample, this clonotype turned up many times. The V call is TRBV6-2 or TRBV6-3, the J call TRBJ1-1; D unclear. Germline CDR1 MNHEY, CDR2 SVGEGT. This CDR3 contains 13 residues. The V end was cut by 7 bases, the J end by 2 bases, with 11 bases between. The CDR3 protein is CASTDGSNTEAFF. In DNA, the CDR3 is TGTGCCAGCACAGACGGATCTAACACTGAAGCTTTCTTT.

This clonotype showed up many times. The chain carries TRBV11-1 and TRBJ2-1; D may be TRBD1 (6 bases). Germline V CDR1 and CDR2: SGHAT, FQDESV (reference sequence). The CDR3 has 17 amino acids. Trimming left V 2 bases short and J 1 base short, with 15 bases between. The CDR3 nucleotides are TGTGCCAGCAGCTTATTGGGAGTAAGGGGGTCCTACAATGAGCAGTTCTTC. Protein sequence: CASSLLGVRGSYNEQFF.

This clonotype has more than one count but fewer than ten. The CDR3 sequence is CASTGTEIYGYTF. The CDR3 region has the DNA TGTGCCAGTACCGGGACGGAGATCTATGGCTACACCTTC. The V gene is TRBV19, the J gene TRBJ1-2; weak D call: TRBD1 (5 bases). The CDR3 runs 13 residues. Per the germline V gene, CDR1 is LNHDA and CDR2 is SQIVND (reference sequence). V was trimmed by 7 bases and J by 4 bases, leaving 13 bases between them.

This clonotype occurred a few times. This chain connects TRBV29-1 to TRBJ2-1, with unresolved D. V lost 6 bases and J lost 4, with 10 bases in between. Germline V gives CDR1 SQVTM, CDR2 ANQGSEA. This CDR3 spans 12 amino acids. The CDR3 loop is CSVGPDYNEQFF. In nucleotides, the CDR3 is TGCAGCGTCGGACCGGATTACAATGAGCAGTTCTTC.

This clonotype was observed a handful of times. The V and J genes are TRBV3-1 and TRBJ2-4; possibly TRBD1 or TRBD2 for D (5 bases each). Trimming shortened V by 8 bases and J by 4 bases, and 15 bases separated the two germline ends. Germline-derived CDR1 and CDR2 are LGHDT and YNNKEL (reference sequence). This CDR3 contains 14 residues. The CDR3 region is CASHAGRTKNIQYF. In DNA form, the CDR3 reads TGTGCCAGCCACGCAGGGCGGACTAAAAACATTCAGTACTTC. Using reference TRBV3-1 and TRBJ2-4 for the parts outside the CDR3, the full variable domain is DTAVSQTPKYLVTQMGNDKSIKCEQNLGHDTMYWYKQDSKKFLKIMFSYNNKELIINETVPNRFSPKSPDKAHLNLHINSLELGDSAVYFCASHAGRTKNIQYFGAGTRLSVL.

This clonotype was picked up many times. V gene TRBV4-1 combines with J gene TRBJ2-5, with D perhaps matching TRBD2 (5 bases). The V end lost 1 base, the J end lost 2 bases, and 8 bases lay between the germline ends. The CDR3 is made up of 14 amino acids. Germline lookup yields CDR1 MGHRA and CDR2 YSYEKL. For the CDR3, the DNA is TGCGCCAGCAGCCAAGGCCAGCGGCAAGAGACCCAGTACTTC. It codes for CASSQGQRQETQYF.

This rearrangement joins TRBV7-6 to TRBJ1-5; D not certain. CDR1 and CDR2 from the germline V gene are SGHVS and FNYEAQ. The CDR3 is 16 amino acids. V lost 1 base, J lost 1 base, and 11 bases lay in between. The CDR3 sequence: CASSLVPGLSNQPQHF. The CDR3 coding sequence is TGTGCCAGCAGCTTAGTTCCGGGGTTGAGCAATCAGCCCCAGCATTTT.

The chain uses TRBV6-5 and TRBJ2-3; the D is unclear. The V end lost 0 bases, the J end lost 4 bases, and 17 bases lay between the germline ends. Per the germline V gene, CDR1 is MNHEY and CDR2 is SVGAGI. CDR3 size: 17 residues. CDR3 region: CASSYSRFSFGADTQYF. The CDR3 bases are TGTGCCAGCAGTTACTCGCGGTTTAGTTTTGGAGCAGATACGCAGTATTTT.

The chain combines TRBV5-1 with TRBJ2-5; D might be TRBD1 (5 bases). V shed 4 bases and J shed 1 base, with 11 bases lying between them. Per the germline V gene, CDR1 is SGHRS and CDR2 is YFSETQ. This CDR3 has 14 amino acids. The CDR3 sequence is CASSPRGTQETQYF. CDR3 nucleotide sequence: TGCGCCAGCAGCCCAAGGGGTACCCAAGAGACCCAGTACTTC.

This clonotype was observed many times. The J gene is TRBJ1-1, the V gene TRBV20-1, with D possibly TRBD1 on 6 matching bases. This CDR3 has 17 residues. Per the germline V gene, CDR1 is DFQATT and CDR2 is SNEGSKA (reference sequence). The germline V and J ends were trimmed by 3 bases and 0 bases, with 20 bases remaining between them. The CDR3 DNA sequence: TGCAGTGCTAGTCTCATCAACAGGGAAAAAGTGAACACTGAAGCTTTCTTT. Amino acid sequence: CSASLINREKVNTEAFF.

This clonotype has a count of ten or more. The CDR3, as DNA: TGTGCCAGTAGTCCGGTAAGGTACACTGAAGCTTTCTTT. Its translation: CASSPVRYTEAFF. The chain has TRBV19 and TRBJ1-1, with D unresolved. The CDR3 spans 13 residues. The germline V gene has CDR1 LNHDA and CDR2 SQIVND (reference sequence). V was pared by 5 bases and J by 3 bases, with 10 bases between.

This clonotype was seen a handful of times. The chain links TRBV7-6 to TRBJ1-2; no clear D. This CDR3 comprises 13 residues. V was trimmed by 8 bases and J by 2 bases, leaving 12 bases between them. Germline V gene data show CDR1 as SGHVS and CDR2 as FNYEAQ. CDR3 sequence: CASAATDNYGYTF. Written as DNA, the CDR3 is TGTGCCAGCGCAGCCACCGACAACTATGGCTACACCTTC.

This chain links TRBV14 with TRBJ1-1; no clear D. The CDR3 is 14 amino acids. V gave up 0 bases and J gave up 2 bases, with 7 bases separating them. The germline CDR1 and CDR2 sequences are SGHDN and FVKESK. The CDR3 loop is CASSQDWDNTEAFF. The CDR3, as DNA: TGTGCCAGCAGCCAAGACTGGGATAACACTGAAGCTTTCTTT.

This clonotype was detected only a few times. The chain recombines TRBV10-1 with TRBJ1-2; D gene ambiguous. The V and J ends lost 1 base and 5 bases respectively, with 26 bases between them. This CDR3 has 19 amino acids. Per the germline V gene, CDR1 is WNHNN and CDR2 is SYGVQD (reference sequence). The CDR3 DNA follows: TGCGCCAGCAGTGAGTACGGTGCGGAGGAGGGAGGACCAATATATGGCTACACCTTC. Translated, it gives CASSEYGAEEGGPIYGYTF.

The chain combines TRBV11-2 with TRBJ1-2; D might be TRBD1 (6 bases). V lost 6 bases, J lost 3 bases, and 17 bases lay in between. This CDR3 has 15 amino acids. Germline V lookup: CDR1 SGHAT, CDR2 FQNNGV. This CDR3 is CASSSLDRADYGYTF. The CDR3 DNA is TGTGCCAGCAGTTCCTTGGACAGAGCTGACTATGGCTACACCTTC.

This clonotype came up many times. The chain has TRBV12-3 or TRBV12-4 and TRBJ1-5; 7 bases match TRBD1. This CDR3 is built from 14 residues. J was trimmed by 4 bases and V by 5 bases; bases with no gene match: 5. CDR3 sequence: CASSGGQYNQPQHF. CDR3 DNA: TGTGCCAGCAGTGGGGGACAGTATAATCAGCCCCAGCATTTT.